A selection of T cell receptor beta chains follows, all from one sample in a study of blood T cell repertoires in COVID-19. Assay: immunoSEQ multiplex PCR; the TCRdb copy retains only in-frame clones and omits some. The repertoire holds around 100,000 clones, with 91% as singletons. The sequencing input was peripheral blood. The receptors stem from a human donor with active COVID-19. The donor label of this sample is uncertain. Each CDR3 is given with its conserved first and last residue. D genes are given only for firm matches.

j_call,d_call,v_call,cdr3_aa
TRBJ2-1,-,TRBV24-1,CATSAAGEPYNEQFF
TRBJ2-1,-,TRBV12-2,CASRLDYLADYNEQFF
TRBJ1-1,TRBD1,TRBV18,CASSPLVRGRTEAFF
TRBJ2-1,TRBD2,TRBV3-1/TRBV3-2,CASSRSGGNNEQFF
TRBJ2-7,-,TRBV10-3,CAISETGRVPYEQYF
TRBJ2-5,TRBD2,TRBV3-1/TRBV3-2,CASSQYILTSGGPLAPKETQYF
TRBJ1-5,-,TRBV12-3/TRBV12-4,CASSFGGGQPQHF
TRBJ2-5,-,TRBV3-1/TRBV3-2,CASSQEPRQETQYF
TRBJ2-7,-,TRBV11-1,CASSRRRVPYEQYF
TRBJ2-7,-,TRBV4-2,CASSQERIEEGVYEQYF
TRBJ2-7,TRBD2,TRBV7-9,CASTNTGGGEEQYF
TRBJ1-6,TRBD1,TRBV27,CASQGGLNSPLHF
TRBJ2-3,-,TRBV27,CASNGGPAGDTQYF
TRBJ1-6,-,TRBV9,CASSASRTDSPLHF
TRBJ2-1,-,TRBV11-3,CASSAGVEQFF
TRBJ1-3,TRBD1,TRBV19,CASRTTGSSGNTIYF
TRBJ2-7,-,TRBV5-5,CASSTGFTYEQYF
TRBJ2-3,-,TRBV10-3,CAISELQATDTQYF
TRBJ1-1,-,TRBV7-9,CASSWGGQGTEREAFF
TRBJ1-2,-,TRBV6-6,CASSYSSSYGYTF
TRBJ1-1,-,TRBV5-1,CASSLDGTGGTEAFF
TRBJ2-1,TRBD1,TRBV3-1/TRBV3-2,CASNRGSNEQFF
TRBJ1-6,-,TRBV7-9,CASSWSQTGEAPLHF
TRBJ1-2,-,TRBV20-1,CSARGLNGYTF
TRBJ2-3,-,TRBV5-1,CASSLNGGASTDTQYF
TRBJ1-1,-,TRBV7-8,CASSPYGRNSNTEAFF
TRBJ1-2,TRBD1,TRBV6-2/TRBV6-3,CASSYPTGLRNYGYTF
TRBJ1-2,-,TRBV7-2,CASSLEPQPIYTF
TRBJ2-4,TRBD1,TRBV7-3,CASSLNAGGATTDIQYF
TRBJ2-3,-,TRBV6-4,CASSPQGGRSDTQYF
TRBJ1-1,TRBD1,TRBV3-1/TRBV3-2,CASSPGTVGAFF
TRBJ1-3,-,TRBV7-2,CASSLGRDRNTIYF
TRBJ2-5,-,TRBV6-5,CASSPRTVTGTQYF
TRBJ1-4,-,TRBV5-6,CASSSTVSNEKLFF
TRBJ2-7,TRBD1,TRBV11-3,CASSSDRENPYEQYF
TRBJ2-3,TRBD2,TRBV7-9,CASSPRRLAGGIDTQYF
TRBJ1-3,-,TRBV11-3,CASSLGAAGTIYF
TRBJ2-2,-,TRBV9,CASSVVASQNTGELFF
TRBJ2-7,-,TRBV28,CASSLPPLGGYDYEQYF
TRBJ1-6,TRBD1,TRBV6-6,CASSSDRGRNSPLHF
TRBJ1-5,TRBD1,TRBV7-2,CASSSQGDQPQHF